This entry lists 27 T cell receptor beta chains sequenced from one sample in a study of T cells in Graves' hyperthyroidism and ophthalmopathy. Researchers amplified the TCR beta CDR3 regions from RNA transcripts. The primer set for the first-round RT-PCR of the TCR CDR3 was HTBI. TCRdb re-derived calls from the multiplex PCR reads in MiXCR, one entry per CDR3 protein. In the table there are 300,000 to 400,000 distinct CDR3 sequences, around 23% of which are singletons. Material for sequencing was blood. These receptors all come from a woman in her forties or fifties with Graves' hyperthyroidism.

In this sample, this clonotype turned up many times. This CDR3 is CASSFRDRVIDEQFF. The CDR3 DNA reads as TGCGCCAGCAGCTTCCGGGACAGGGTAATAGATGAGCAGTTCTTC. J is TRBJ2-1 and V is TRBV5-1; 9 nucleotides align to TRBD1. The CDR3 loop spans 15 amino acids. After removal of 2 bases from V and 8 bases from J, the junction contained 8 bases not matched to a gene. Germline CDR1 and CDR2: SGHRS and YFSETQ.

This clonotype was counted many times. The rearrangement links TRBV7-3 to TRBJ2-3; tentatively, D is TRBD2 (5 bases). CDR3 length: 14 amino acids. Trimming took off 2 bases at V and 4 bases at J, with 10 bases between the two ends. Germline CDR1 SGHTA, CDR2 FQGTGA. The CDR3 DNA reads as TGTGCCAGCAGCTTAGCGGGTAAAGCAGATACGCAGTATTTT. The encoded protein is CASSLAGKADTQYF.

The V call is TRBV2, the J call TRBJ1-6; 8 bases are a match to TRBD1. Germline V CDR1 and CDR2: SNHLY, FYNNEI. The CDR3 is 14 amino acids. V dropped 8 bases and J dropped 5; count of bases not matched to a gene: 5. CDR3 loop: CASARTGNNSPLHF. CDR3 nucleotides: TGTGCCAGCGCTAGGACAGGGAATAATTCACCCCTCCACTTT.

The chain is built from TRBV6-1 and TRBJ2-3; D possibly corresponds to TRBD2 (5 bases). V shed 7 bases and J shed 2 bases, with 13 bases lying between them. The CDR3 spans 14 residues. Germline lookup yields CDR1 MNHNS and CDR2 SASEGT. The CDR3 DNA reads TGTGCCAGCAAAAACGGGGTACTCACAGATACGCAGTATTTT. Translating gives CASKNGVLTDTQYF.

For this clonotype: Germline and junction disagree at one end, which may indicate a read error. The rearrangement links TRBV5-6 to TRBJ1-5; 7 bases agree with TRBD1. The CDR3 is 15 amino acids. CDR1 SGHDT and CDR2 YYEEEE come from the germline V gene. The CDR3 is CDSSLEGQRGQPQHF. Written as DNA, the CDR3 is TGTGACAGCAGCTTGGAGGGACAGAGGGGACAGCCCCAGCATTTT.

On this clonotype: Possible read error: a much larger clone is one base away. V usage is TRBV12-3 or TRBV12-4 and J usage is TRBJ2-7, with 12 bases lining up with TRBD1. The CDR3 consists of 17 residues. Here the CDR3 DNA reads TGTGCCAGCAGTGGGACAGGGGGCGCCTCGGCTCTCTACGAGCAGTGCTTC. It is translated as CASSGTGGASALYEQCF.

V usage is TRBV10-3 and J usage is TRBJ1-1; D remains unclear. Deletions cut 6 bases from V and 1 base from J, with 15 bases between. This CDR3 comprises 15 residues. CDR1 ENHRY and CDR2 SYGVKD come from the germline V gene. The DNA for the CDR3 is TGTGCCATCAGGTCTCCGCCCGGGTCGAACACTGAAGCTTTCTTT. This gives the protein CAIRSPPGSNTEAFF.

At least ten counts were recorded for this clonotype. The V call is TRBV28, the J call TRBJ2-1; the D is unclear. Trimming removed 3 bases from V and 7 bases from J, with 7 bases in between. Germline V gene data show CDR1 as MDHEN and CDR2 as SYDVKM. The CDR3 length is 12 residues. The CDR3 here is CASSFDLNEQFF. The CDR3 bases are TGTGCCAGCAGTTTCGACTTGAATGAGCAGTTCTTC.

This chain connects TRBV6-5 to TRBJ1-3; D unclear. Germline V gene sequence: CDR1 MNHEY, CDR2 SVGAGI. CDR3 length: 19 residues. Trimming removed 0 bases from V and 0 bases from J, with 18 bases in between. The CDR3 spells CASSYSGGPLSLSGNTIYF. The CDR3 DNA is TGTGCCAGCAGTTACTCGGGAGGGCCCCTATCACTCTCTGGAAACACCATATATTTT.

The chain carries TRBV6-1 and TRBJ2-3; D call uncertain. Germline lookup yields CDR1 MNHNS and CDR2 SASEGT. This CDR3 is 13 amino acids long. Trimming took 0 bases from V and 8 from J, leaving 9 bases between them. The CDR3 protein is CASSEAAGPTQYF. The CDR3 coding sequence is TGTGCCAGCAGTGAAGCCGCCGGACCTACGCAGTATTTT.

Points on this clonotype: One base away lies a much larger clone, so this may be a sequencing read error. The V gene is TRBV28, the J gene TRBJ1-6; a weak D match, TRBD1 (5 bases). This CDR3 has 14 residues. In germline, CDR1 is MDHEN, CDR2 SYDVKM. The CDR3 region is CASSPTQDNPPLHF. CDR3 sequence (DNA): TGTGCCAGCAGTCCCACACAGGATAATCCACCCCTCCACTTT.

This chain connects TRBV20-1 to TRBJ2-1, with D uncertain. V was clipped by 6 bases and J by 2 bases, with 14 bases between them. The CDR3 contains 14 residues. Germline V gene data show CDR1 as DFQATT and CDR2 as SNEGSKA (reference sequence). CDR3 amino acids: CSAEVRPTYNEQFF. For the CDR3, the DNA is TGCAGTGCCGAAGTACGTCCTACCTACAATGAGCAGTTCTTC.

This clonotype is medium-sized. This sequence joins TRBV27 and TRBJ2-7; 9 positions agree with TRBD1. Trimming took 5 bases from V and 0 from J; bases not matched to a gene: 8. This CDR3 is 16 amino acids long. Germline loops: CDR1 MNHEY, CDR2 SMNVEV (reference sequence). Written as DNA, the CDR3 is TGTGCCAGCAGTGCCGGACAGGGGAGGGTCTCCTACGAGCAGTACTTC. It specifies CASSAGQGRVSYEQYF.

The chain links TRBV19 to TRBJ1-3; D unresolved. This CDR3 spans 17 amino acids. Germline assignment: CDR1 LNHDA and CDR2 SQIVND (reference sequence). V was trimmed by 1 base and J by 0 bases, leaving 13 bases between them. The CDR3 loop reads CASSIGGRWSSGNTIYF. In nucleotides, the CDR3 is TGTGCCAGTAGTATAGGAGGGCGTTGGAGCTCTGGAAACACCATATATTTT.

This clonotype was seen many times. This chain links TRBV7-9 with TRBJ1-4, with D possibly being TRBD1 (5 bases). The V gene lost 3 bases and the J gene lost 8 bases, with 13 bases spanning the gap. The germline gives CDR1 SEHNR, CDR2 FQNEAQ (reference sequence). This CDR3 contains 14 residues. In nucleotides, the CDR3 is TGTGCCAGCAGCTTGGCAGGGCAGGAGGAAAAACTGTTTTTT. Translation gives CASSLAGQEEKLFF.

The genes are TRBV19 and TRBJ2-1; 8 bases are shared with TRBD2. V lost 3 bases and J lost 5; bases outside the gene matches: 6. Germline V gene lookup returns CDR1 LNHDA and CDR2 SQIVND (reference sequence). This CDR3 is built from 15 residues. This CDR3 is CASSMVGLADNEQFF. In DNA, the CDR3 is TGTGCCAGTAGTATGGTAGGACTAGCAGACAATGAGCAGTTCTTC. Together with reference TRBV19 and TRBJ2-1, the CDR3 gives the full variable domain: DGGITQSPKYLFRKEGQNVTLSCEQNLNHDAMYWYRQDPGQGLRLIYYSQIVNDFQKGDIAEGYSVSREKKESFPLTVTSAQKNPTAFYLCASSMVGLADNEQFFGPGTRLTVL.

This clonotype was counted many times. V is TRBV20-1 and J is TRBJ2-1; D is undetermined. The CDR3 spans 11 residues. Trimming cost V 6 bases and J 8 bases, with 11 bases left between them. Per the germline V gene, CDR1 is DFQATT and CDR2 is SNEGSKA (reference sequence). Here the CDR3 DNA reads TGCAGTGCCATTCCAGCACATGAGCAGTTCTTC. Translation gives CSAIPAHEQFF.

This clonotype was seen ten or more times. V usage is TRBV20-1 and J usage is TRBJ2-1; 9 positions agree with TRBD2. The CDR3 is 12 amino acids. Germline CDR1 is DFQATT and CDR2 is SNEGSKA (reference sequence). The ends lost 7 bases at V and 8 bases at J; junction bases unmatched: 6. The CDR3 sequence is CSEGTSLHEQFF. The CDR3 nucleotides are TGCAGTGAAGGGACTAGCCTTCATGAGCAGTTCTTC.

As to this clonotype: It may be a read error: a sequence one base away is much more abundant. The chain has TRBV11-3 and TRBJ2-1; D possibly corresponds to TRBD1 (5 bases). Trimming cost V 5 bases and J 9 bases, with 8 bases left between them. This CDR3 is built from 11 residues. CDR1 SGHNT and CDR2 YENEEA come from the germline V gene. CDR3 amino acids: CASSARGEQFF. For the CDR3, the DNA is TGTGCCAGCAGCGCAAGGGGTGAGCAGTTCTTC.

The sample holds many counts of this clonotype. The rearrangement uses TRBV10-2 and TRBJ2-5; 11 nucleotides match TRBD2. The CDR3 loop spans 16 amino acids. Germline assignment: CDR1 WSHSY and CDR2 SAAADI. V trimming: 7 bases; J trimming: 5 bases; junction bases outside the gene matches: 12. CDR3 protein: CASIPLSGGAWETQYF. CDR3 coding DNA: TGCGCCAGCATCCCCCTTAGCGGGGGGGCTTGGGAGACCCAGTACTTC.

This clonotype was detected many times. This chain connects TRBV20-1 to TRBJ2-7; D unresolved. From germline, CDR1 is DFQATT and CDR2 SNEGSKA (reference sequence). The V and J ends lost 5 bases and 2 bases respectively, with 13 bases between them. This CDR3 is 13 amino acids long. CDR3 sequence reads: CSASSTVAYEQYF. The CDR3 DNA sequence: TGCAGTGCTTCCTCTACAGTCGCCTACGAGCAGTACTTC.

This clonotype was seen ten or more times. V gene TRBV18 combines with J gene TRBJ1-1; D is ambiguous. CDR3 length equals 15 residues. V was trimmed by 8 bases and J by 3 bases, leaving 19 bases between them. Germline V CDR1 and CDR2: KGHSH, LQKENI. For the CDR3, the DNA is TGTGCCAGCACTGGCGGAGGGCCTTGGGACACTGAAGCTTTCTTT. This translates into CASTGGGPWDTEAFF. The whole variable domain, remainder taken from reference TRBV18 and TRBJ1-1, is NAGVMQNPRHLVRRRGQEARLRCSPMKGHSHVYWYRQLPEEGLKFMVYLQKENIIDESGMPKERFSAEFPKEGPSILRIQQVVRGDSAAYFCASTGGGPWDTEAFFGQGTRLTVV.

This clonotype was seen many times. The chain couples TRBV6-5 to TRBJ2-7; a possible D gene is TRBD2 (5 bases). CDR1 is MNHEY and CDR2 is SVGAGI in the germline V gene. The CDR3 loop spans 15 amino acids. V lost 0 bases to trimming and J lost 2 bases, with 11 bases between them. The CDR3 nucleotides are TGTGCCAGCAGTTACTCATCCGGGGATCCCTACGAGCAGTACTTC. Translating it yields CASSYSSGDPYEQYF.

V usage is TRBV27 and J usage is TRBJ1-1, with 9 bases fitting TRBD1. CDR1 and CDR2 from the germline V gene are MNHEY and SMNVEV (reference sequence). This CDR3 spans 16 amino acids. V shed 0 bases, J shed 0 bases, and the junction held 2 bases outside the gene matches. The DNA for the CDR3 is TGTGCCAGCAGTTTATCTGGACAGGGGATGAACACTGAAGCTTTCTTT. Its protein is CASSLSGQGMNTEAFF.

This clonotype was found many times. The J gene is TRBJ2-7, the V gene TRBV18, with D uncertain. Trimming cost V 6 bases and J 0 bases, with 9 bases left between them. The V gene's germline CDR1 is KGHSH and CDR2 LQKENI. CDR3 length: 13 residues. CDR3 region: CASSPPVSYEQYF. The CDR3 region has the DNA TGTGCCAGCTCCCCGCCTGTCTCCTACGAGCAGTACTTC.

This clonotype was found a few times. V and J are TRBV5-1 and TRBJ1-1, with TRBD1 matching over 8 bases. V lost 1 base, J lost 5 bases, and 4 bases stayed unmatched. Germline lookup yields CDR1 SGHRS and CDR2 YFSETQ. CDR3 length: 14 residues. The CDR3 is CASSLLGTGTEAFF. For the CDR3, the DNA is TGCGCCAGCAGCTTGTTAGGGACAGGAACTGAAGCTTTCTTT.

This clonotype was seen only a few times. The V and J genes are TRBV7-9 and TRBJ2-2; a weak D match, TRBD2 (6 bases). V shed 10 bases and J shed 5 bases, with 14 bases lying between them. Germline lookup yields CDR1 SEHNR and CDR2 FQNEAQ (reference sequence). This CDR3 has 13 amino acids. CDR3 sequence: CAIGSSGTGELFF. CDR3 coding DNA: TGTGCCATCGGGAGCTCGGGGACCGGGGAGCTGTTTTTT.